These T cell receptor beta chains were read from a single sample in a study of T cells in Graves' hyperthyroidism and ophthalmopathy. TCRdb re-derived calls from the multiplex PCR reads in MiXCR, one entry per CDR3 protein. The data hold about 640,000 distinct CDR3 sequences, with 20% observed a single time. Input material: blood. These receptors were collected from a man aged 25 to 45 with Graves' ophthalmopathy. Both conserved end residues are trimmed from each CDR3.

length: 11
J: TRBJ2-1
V: TRBV7-9
CDR3: ASSAPSYNEQF

length: 13
J: TRBJ2-7
V: TRBV4-1
CDR3: ASSQTGINSYEQY

length: 11
J: TRBJ2-7
V: TRBV28
CDR3: ASSLVGLDEQY

length: 13
J: TRBJ2-7
V: TRBV28
CDR3: ASSLGERIAYEQY

length: 14
J: TRBJ2-7
V: TRBV5-1
CDR3: ASSLDPAPTTYEQY

length: 13
J: TRBJ1-4
V: TRBV27
CDR3: ASSSLQGSNEKLF

length: 11
J: TRBJ2-4
V: TRBV7-2
CDR3: ASSLPGLNIQY

length: 14
J: TRBJ2-3
V: TRBV7-2
CDR3: ASSRGLAGGTDTQY

length: 13
J: TRBJ1-1
V: TRBV12-3/TRBV12-4
CDR3: ASSLDSGVATEAF

length: 15
J: TRBJ2-7
V: TRBV6-1
CDR3: ASSEARTSGSTYEQY

length: 11
J: TRBJ2-3
V: TRBV20-1
CDR3: SALAGVSDTQY

length: 11
J: TRBJ1-1
V: TRBV28
CDR3: ASSLQTNTEAF

length: 14
J: TRBJ2-2
V: TRBV14
CDR3: ASSLKVAGAPGELF

length: 12
J: TRBJ2-7
V: TRBV27
CDR3: ASKMTGQLYEQY

length: 14
J: TRBJ2-1
V: TRBV28
CDR3: ASSLSPRQGFDEQF

length: 10
J: TRBJ2-3
V: TRBV3-1
CDR3: ASRQGAETQY

length: 17
J: TRBJ2-5
V: TRBV7-8
CDR3: ASSLASGLAGEIEETQY

length: 13
J: TRBJ2-3
V: TRBV11-2
CDR3: ASNQGLAATDTQY

length: 13
J: TRBJ2-2
V: TRBV6-1
CDR3: ASRKGPQRTGELF

length: 13
J: TRBJ2-7
V: TRBV5-6
CDR3: ASSQMTGPFYEQY

length: 12
J: TRBJ1-2
V: TRBV9
CDR3: ASSQRTAPYGYT

length: 12
J: TRBJ2-1
V: TRBV29-1
CDR3: SVEDGRGHRRQF

length: 12
J: TRBJ1-4
V: TRBV18
CDR3: ASSPRTINEKLF

length: 13
J: TRBJ2-1
V: TRBV9
CDR3: ASSAPATSGSLPF

length: 14
J: TRBJ2-1
V: TRBV7-9
CDR3: ASSPYTGTEYNEQF

length: 17
J: TRBJ2-3
V: TRBV6-1
CDR3: ASRGTSGRRIMGTDTQY

length: 10
J: TRBJ2-7
V: TRBV4-2
CDR3: ASSQEKYEQY

length: 12
J: TRBJ2-5
V: TRBV12-3/TRBV12-4
CDR3: ASSLVRPGETQY

length: 13
J: TRBJ1-2
V: TRBV5-6
CDR3: ASSLVEQGAYGYT

length: 11
J: TRBJ1-5
V: TRBV12-3/TRBV12-4
CDR3: ASSLDGSQPQH

length: 12
J: TRBJ1-4
V: TRBV2
CDR3: ASSPNRGGEKLF

length: 13
J: TRBJ2-5
V: TRBV7-2
CDR3: ASSLRHGGQETQY

length: 15
J: TRBJ2-1
V: TRBV6-5
CDR3: ASSYEAGVLTYNEQF

length: 15
J: TRBJ1-1
V: TRBV12-3/TRBV12-4
CDR3: ASIPAGGGGLGTEAF

length: 14
J: TRBJ2-3
V: TRBV30
CDR3: AWSEFVRTVTDTQY

length: 9
J: TRBJ1-2
V: TRBV7-8
CDR3: ASGEGNGYT

length: 11
J: TRBJ2-3
V: TRBV10-3
CDR3: AISKGDTDTQY

length: 13
J: TRBJ2-1
V: TRBV11-1
CDR3: ASSPGLADDNEQF

length: 14
J: TRBJ1-1
V: TRBV11-2
CDR3: ASSPTLGTLNTEAF

length: 13
J: TRBJ1-4
V: TRBV6-1
CDR3: ASSRGPKTNEKLF

length: 14
J: TRBJ2-2
V: TRBV20-1
CDR3: SAADKTSGYTGELF